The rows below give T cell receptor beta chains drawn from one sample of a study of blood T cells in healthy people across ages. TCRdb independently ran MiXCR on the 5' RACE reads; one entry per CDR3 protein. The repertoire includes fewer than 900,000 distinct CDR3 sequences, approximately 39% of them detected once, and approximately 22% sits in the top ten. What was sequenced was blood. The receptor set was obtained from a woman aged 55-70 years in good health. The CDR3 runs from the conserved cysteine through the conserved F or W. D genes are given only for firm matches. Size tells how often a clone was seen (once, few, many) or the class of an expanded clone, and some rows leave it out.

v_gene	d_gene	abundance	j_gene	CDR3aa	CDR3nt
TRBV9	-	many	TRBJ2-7	CASSTTGYEQYF	TGTGCCAGCAGTACGACGGGCTACGAGCAGTACTTC
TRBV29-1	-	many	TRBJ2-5	CSVSASQETQYF	TGCAGCGTTTCCGCTTCACAAGAGACCCAGTACTTC
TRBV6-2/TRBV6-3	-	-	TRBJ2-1	CASIGGGHHNEQFF	TGTGCCAGCATTGGAGGGGGCCACCACAATGAGCAGTTCTTC
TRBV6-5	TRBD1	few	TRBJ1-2	CASSYAKKQGGRYTF	TGTGCCAGCAGTTACGCGAAAAAACAGGGGGGTCGCTACACCTTC
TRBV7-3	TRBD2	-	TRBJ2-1	CASSLTASGFNEQFF	TGTGCCAGCAGCTTAACGGCTAGCGGTTTCAATGAGCAGTTCTTC
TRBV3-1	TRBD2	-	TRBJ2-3	CASSQTSGAETSTDTQYF	TGTGCCAGCAGCCAAACTAGCGGGGCCGAGACTAGCACAGATACGCAGTATTTT
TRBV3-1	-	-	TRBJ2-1	CASSQDISYLDNEQFF	TGTGCCAGCAGCCAAGACATCAGCTACCTTGACAATGAGCAGTTCTTC
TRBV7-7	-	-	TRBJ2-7	CASSLGTNSYEQYF	TGTGCCAGCAGCTTAGGGACTAACTCCTACGAGCAGTACTTC
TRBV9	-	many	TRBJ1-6	CASSSGRAVHSGLPLHF	TGTGCCAGCAGCTCAGGGCGGGCCGTGCATTCGGGTCTACCCCTCCACTTT
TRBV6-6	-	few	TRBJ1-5	CASIMGQRQPQHF	TGTGCCAGCATAATGGGCCAGCGGCAGCCCCAGCATTTT
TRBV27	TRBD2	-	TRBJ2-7	CASSLLGGRKYEQYF	TGTGCCAGCAGTTTACTTGGCGGGAGGAAGTACGAGCAGTACTTC
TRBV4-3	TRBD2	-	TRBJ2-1	CASSQDLILAGDRGSYNEQFF	TGCGCCAGCAGCCAAGATCTCATACTAGCGGGAGATAGAGGTTCCTACAATGAGCAGTTCTTC
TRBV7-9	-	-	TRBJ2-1	CATVGRSPYNEQFF	TGTGCCACCGTGGGACGGAGCCCCTACAATGAGCAGTTCTTC
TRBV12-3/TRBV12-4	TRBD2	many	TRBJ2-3	CASSPSGGADTQYF	TGCGCCAGCAGCCCTAGCGGGGGCGCAGATACGCAGTATTTT
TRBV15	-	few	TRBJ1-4	CATSRGGGRWIVGNEKLFF	TGTGCCACCAGCAGAGGTGGGGGCAGGTGGATCGTCGGGAATGAAAAACTGTTTTTT
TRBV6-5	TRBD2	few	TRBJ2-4	CASSYSSGGAGKNIQYF	TGTGCCAGCAGTTACTCTAGCGGGGGGGCTGGCAAAAACATTCAGTACTTC
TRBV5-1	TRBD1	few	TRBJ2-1	CASSLTGDSYNEQFF	TGCGCCAGCAGCTTGACAGGGGACTCCTACAATGAGCAGTTCTTC
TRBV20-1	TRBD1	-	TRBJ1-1	CSARPTGETEAFF	TGCAGTGCTAGACCGACAGGGGAGACTGAAGCTTTCTTT
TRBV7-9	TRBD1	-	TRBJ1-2	CAGRDRSEANYGYTF	TGTGCCGGGCGGGACAGGTCTGAAGCTAACTATGGCTACACCTTC
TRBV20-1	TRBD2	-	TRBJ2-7	CSARDGTSGSYEQYF	TGCAGTGCTAGAGACGGGACTAGCGGCTCCTACGAGCAGTACTTC
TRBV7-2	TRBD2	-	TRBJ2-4	CAVSGGGAKNIQYF	TGTGCCGTTAGCGGGGGTGGGGCCAAAAACATTCAGTACTTC
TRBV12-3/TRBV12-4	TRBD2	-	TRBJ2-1	CASRLLAGGYNEQFF	TGTGCTAGCAGATTACTAGCGGGGGGCTATAATGAGCAGTTCTTC
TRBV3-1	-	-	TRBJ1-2	CASSQDSGLSGYGYTF	TGTGCCAGCAGCCAAGATAGCGGACTCTCGGGGTATGGCTACACCTTC
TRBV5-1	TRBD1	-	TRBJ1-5	CASSLPQGSGQPQHF	TGCGCCAGCAGCTTACCACAGGGGAGTGGTCAGCCCCAGCATTTT
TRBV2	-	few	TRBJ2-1	CASRPGGSYNEQFF	TGTGCCAGCAGGCCCGGCGGGTCCTACAATGAGCAGTTCTTC
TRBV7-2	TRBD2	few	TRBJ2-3	CASRIRKREGQTDTQYF	TGTGCCAGCAGGATTCGCAAGCGGGAGGGCCAAACGGATACGCAGTATTTT
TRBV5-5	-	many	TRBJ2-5	CASSLERAAETQYF	TGTGCCAGCAGCTTGGAACGAGCTGCAGAGACCCAGTACTTC
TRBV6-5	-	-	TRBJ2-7	CASSYETNSSEQYF	TGTGCCAGCAGTTACGAGACTAACTCTTCCGAGCAGTACTTC
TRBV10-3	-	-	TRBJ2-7	CAIMTGWSSYEQYF	TGTGCCATCATGACAGGTTGGAGCTCCTACGAGCAGTACTTC
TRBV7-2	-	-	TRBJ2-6	CASRSGSGANVLTF	TGTGCCAGCAGGTCAGGCTCTGGGGCCAACGTCCTGACTTTC
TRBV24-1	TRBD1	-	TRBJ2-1	CATTKGTGDDNEQFF	TGTGCCACCACCAAAGGGACAGGAGATGACAATGAGCAGTTCTTC
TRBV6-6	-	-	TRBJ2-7	CASSWSNEQYF	TGTGCCAGCAGTTGGTCCAATGAGCAGTACTTC
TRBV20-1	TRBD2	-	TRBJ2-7	CSAGTSGSVGEQYF	TGCAGTGCTGGGACTAGCGGGAGTGTTGGCGAGCAGTACTTC
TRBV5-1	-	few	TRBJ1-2	CASSLDVDRPGYTF	TGCGCCAGCAGCTTGGATGTGGACAGACCTGGCTACACCTTC
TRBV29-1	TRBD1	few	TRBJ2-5	CSVGEQGYQETQYF	TGCAGCGTTGGAGAACAGGGGTACCAAGAGACCCAGTACTTC
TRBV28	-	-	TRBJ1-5	CASSPPLDQPQHF	TGTGCCAGCAGTCCCCCGCTGGACCAGCCCCAGCATTTT
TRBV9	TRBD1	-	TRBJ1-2	CASSPTGGEGYGYTF	TGTGCCAGCAGCCCAACAGGGGGCGAGGGCTATGGCTACACCTTC
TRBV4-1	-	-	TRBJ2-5	CASSQERAIGTQYF	TGCGCCAGCAGCCAAGAGAGAGCCATAGGGACCCAGTACTTC
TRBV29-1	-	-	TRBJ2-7	CSVRTVGVYEQYF	TGCAGCGTACGGACAGTAGGCGTCTACGAGCAGTACTTC
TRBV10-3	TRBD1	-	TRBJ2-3	CAISDRDRATDTQYF	TGTGCCATCAGTGATAGGGACAGGGCCACAGATACGCAGTATTTT
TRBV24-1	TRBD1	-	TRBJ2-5	CATSDSGDRGPETQYF	TGTGCCACCAGTGATTCGGGGGACAGGGGTCCGGAGACCCAGTACTTC
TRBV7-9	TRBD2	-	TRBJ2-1	CASTVAGGPGEQFF	TGTGCCAGCACCGTCGCGGGAGGGCCTGGTGAGCAGTTCTTC